This TCR beta chain stems from a study of T cell repertoires in cytomegalovirus infection. Study details: TCR beta signatures that were public indicated CMV infection and matching HLA type.

Study conclusions and caveats: HLA-C-restricted CMV-specific TCR beta clonotypes prevailed in the ex vivo response. The cumulative frequency of public TCR beta families identified carriers of CMV plus the relevant HLA.

Using its own MiXCR run on the reads, TCRdb lists one record per CDR3 protein. The sample lists roughly 250,000 distinct CDR3 sequences; over 20% were seen once. Points on this clonotype: Its antigen is still unknown.

Per the germline V gene, CDR1 is MGHRA and CDR2 is YSYEKL. Trimming took 2 bases from V and 6 from J, leaving 6 bases between them. This CDR3 has 12 amino acids. The source material was CD8+ T cells from PBMCs. This TCR came from a human donor in good health (CMV status not recorded). Some clones in this sample may be carry-over from other donors' samples. The chain is built from TRBV4-1 and TRBJ2-3; the D is unclear. The CDR3 region has the DNA TGCGCCAGCAGCCAACCTGTGGATACGCAGTATTTT. It codes for CASSQPVDTQYF.